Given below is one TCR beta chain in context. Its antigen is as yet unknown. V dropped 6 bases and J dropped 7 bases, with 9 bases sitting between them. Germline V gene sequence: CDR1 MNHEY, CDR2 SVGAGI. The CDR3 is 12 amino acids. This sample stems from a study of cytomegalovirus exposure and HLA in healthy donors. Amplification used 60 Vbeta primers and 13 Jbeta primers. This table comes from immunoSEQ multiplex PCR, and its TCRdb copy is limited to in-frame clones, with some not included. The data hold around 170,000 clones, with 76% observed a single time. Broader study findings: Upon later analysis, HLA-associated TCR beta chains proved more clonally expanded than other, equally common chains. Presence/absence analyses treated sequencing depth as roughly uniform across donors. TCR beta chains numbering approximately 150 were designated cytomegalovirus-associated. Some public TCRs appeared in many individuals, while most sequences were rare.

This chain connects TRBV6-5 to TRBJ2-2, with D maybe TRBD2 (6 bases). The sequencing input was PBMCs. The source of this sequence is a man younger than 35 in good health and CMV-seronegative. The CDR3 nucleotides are TGTGCCAGCAGACGGGGGTTCGGGGAGCTGTTTTTT. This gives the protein CASRRGFGELFF.